The rows below give T cell receptor beta chains drawn from one sample of a study of OX40 agonist ivuxolimab in advanced cancers. Measured with immunoSEQ multiplex PCR; TCRdb has only the in-frame clones, and not every one. The table lists about 69,000 clones, about 89% of them singletons. The sequencing used CD4+ or CD8+ T cells sorted from blood, collected in a trial of the OX40 agonist ivuxolimab. The receptors here all came from an adult with an advanced solid tumor such as melanoma, head and neck, liver or kidney cancer. CDR3s include the opening cysteine and the closing phenylalanine or tryptophan. D genes are given only for firm matches. Some rows have no size entry. The others give once, few or many, or a class for an expanded clone.

>TRBV19|.|TRBJ1-2|.
CASSFIGTDPNYGYTF
TGTGCCAGTAGTTTTATCGGGACCGATCCTAACTATGGCTACACCTTC
>TRBV4-3|.|TRBJ1-2|TRBD1
CASSHYRDRGYPGYTF
TGCGCCAGCAGCCATTACCGGGACAGGGGGTACCCGGGCTACACCTTC
>TRBV9|.|TRBJ2-5|TRBD1
CASSSSGGGETQYF
TGTGCCAGCAGCTCATCAGGGGGCGGTGAGACCCAGTACTTC
>TRBV2|.|TRBJ2-7|TRBD1
CASRPEQGVYEQYF
TGTGCCAGCCGGCCGGAACAGGGGGTCTACGAGCAGTACTTC
>TRBV4-3|few|TRBJ1-5|.
CASSQDRGEGQPQHF
TGCGCCAGCAGCCAAGATCGGGGGGAAGGACAGCCCCAGCATTTT
>TRBV7-9|.|TRBJ2-6|.
CASSARGGNPGANVLTF
TGTGCCAGCAGCGCGAGGGGAGGAAATCCTGGGGCCAACGTCCTGACTTTC
>TRBV15|.|TRBJ2-7|TRBD1
CATSRARTGGFSEQYF
TGTGCCACCAGCAGAGCCCGGACAGGGGGTTTTAGCGAGCAGTACTTC
>TRBV2|.|TRBJ1-3|.
CATGPIVGTSGNTIYF
TGTGCCACCGGGCCGATAGTCGGAACCTCTGGAAACACCATATATTTT
>TRBV4-1|few|TRBJ2-7|.
CASSQVEGLSVAQYF
TGCGCCAGCAGCCAAGTTGAAGGGCTTAGTGTGGCGCAGTACTTC
>TRBV4-3|.|TRBJ2-2|.
CASSQVGLSNTGELFF
TGCGCCAGCAGCCAAGTAGGCCTTTCGAACACCGGGGAGCTGTTTTTT
>TRBV7-2|few|TRBJ1-3|.
CASSQTVSGNTIYF
TGTGCCAGCAGCCAGACAGTCTCTGGAAACACCATATATTTT
>TRBV6-6|.|TRBJ1-5|.
CASSPQTGGNQPQHF
TGTGCCAGCAGTCCACAGACAGGTGGAAATCAGCCCCAGCATTTT
>TRBV7-2|.|TRBJ2-5|TRBD2
CASSSQLAGGPQETQYF
TGTGCCAGCAGCTCGCAACTAGCGGGAGGGCCCCAAGAGACCCAGTACTTC
>TRBV30|many|TRBJ2-1|TRBD2
CASLAGDTERNEQFF
TGTGCCTCTCTAGCGGGAGACACCGAGCGTAATGAGCAGTTCTTC
>TRBV7-6|.|TRBJ2-7|TRBD1
CASSPFGGDRGLYEQYF
TGTGCCAGCAGCCCGTTTGGGGGGGACAGGGGGCTGTACGAGCAGTACTTC
>TRBV4-1|.|TRBJ2-1|TRBD1
CASSQDLGRGPYNEQFF
TGCGCCAGCAGCCAAGATCTTGGCAGGGGGCCTTACAATGAGCAGTTCTTC
>TRBV4-2|.|TRBJ1-1|TRBD1
CASRSVQGSMNTEAFF
TGTGCCAGCAGAAGCGTACAGGGGTCTATGAACACTGAAGCTTTCTTT
>TRBV4-3|.|TRBJ1-5|.
CASSLGSEGNQPQHF
TGCGCCAGCAGCCTAGGGAGTGAGGGCAATCAGCCCCAGCATTTT
>TRBV19|once|TRBJ2-7|TRBD1
CASSITGTGVAEQYF
TGTGCCAGTAGTATAACCGGGACAGGGGTAGCCGAGCAGTACTTC
>TRBV9|.|TRBJ2-7|TRBD2
CASSYGGADYEQYF
TGTGCCAGCTCTTACGGGGGGGCCGACTACGAGCAGTACTTC
>TRBV5-1|.|TRBJ2-2|.
CASRGAGELFF
TGCGCCAGCAGGGGGGCCGGGGAGCTGTTTTTT
>TRBV19|.|TRBJ2-3|TRBD1
CASSRSRTGSARTDTQYF
TGTGCCAGTAGTAGATCGCGGACAGGGAGTGCCCGCACAGATACGCAGTATTTT
>TRBV19|.|TRBJ2-7|.
CASRDSYEQYF
TGTGCCAGCCGCGACAGCTACGAGCAGTACTTC
>TRBV7-2|once|TRBJ2-1|.
CASSIEVDLEDYNEQFF
TGTGCCAGCAGCATAGAGGTGGACTTAGAAGACTACAATGAGCAGTTCTTC
>TRBV13|few|TRBJ2-1|.
CASSSPGDRHNEQFF
TGTGCCAGCAGCTCCCCGGGGGATCGACACAATGAGCAGTTCTTC
>TRBV10-3|.|TRBJ2-7|.
CAISAGPSPTYEQYF
TGTGCCATCAGCGCCGGCCCCAGCCCCACCTACGAGCAGTACTTC
>TRBV28|.|TRBJ2-3|TRBD2
CASQGLAERSTDTQYF
TGTGCCAGCCAGGGACTAGCGGAGCGCTCCACAGATACGCAGTATTTT
>TRBV18|.|TRBJ2-6|.
CASSQGGSSGANVLTF
TGTGCCAGCTCACAAGGGGGGAGCTCTGGGGCCAACGTCCTGACTTTC
>TRBV7-9|.|TRBJ2-6|TRBD1
CASRGPGGNSGANVLTF
TGTGCCAGCCGAGGCCCAGGGGGCAACTCTGGGGCCAACGTCCTGACTTTC
>TRBV7-9|.|TRBJ2-3|.
CASKELGGTDTQYF
TGTGCCAGCAAAGAGCTGGGGGGCACAGATACGCAGTATTTT
>TRBV9|.|TRBJ2-4|.
CASSVVDSMEGDIQYF
TGTGCCAGCAGCGTAGTGGACAGTATGGAAGGTGACATTCAGTACTTC
>TRBV5-6|.|TRBJ2-7|.
CASSLTPRQATYEQYF
TGTGCCAGCAGCTTGACCCCCAGACAGGCAACCTACGAGCAGTACTTC
>TRBV7-3|once|TRBJ2-7|.
CASSIFPGLSYEQYF
TGTGCCAGCAGCATATTCCCGGGACTGTCCTACGAGCAGTACTTC
>TRBV25-1|.|TRBJ1-6|.
CASSENRFSPLHF
TGTGCCAGCAGTGAAAACAGGTTTTCACCCCTCCACTTT
>TRBV9|.|TRBJ2-1|.
CASSVARSQGLFF
TGTGCCAGCAGCGTAGCACGTAGTCAAGGGCTGTTCTTC
>TRBV27|.|TRBJ2-7|TRBD1
CASSLSDRGRHEQYF
TGTGCCAGCAGTTTATCGGACAGGGGTAGACACGAGCAGTACTTC
>TRBV6-6|.|TRBJ2-3|.
CASSPQRPPGTDTQYF
TGTGCCAGCAGCCCACAGCGGCCCCCTGGCACAGATACGCAGTATTTT
>TRBV5-1|.|TRBJ2-5|TRBD2
CASSPGTSGSPYQETQYF
TGCGCCAGCAGCCCAGGGACTAGCGGGTCTCCCTACCAAGAGACCCAGTACTTC
>TRBV6-1|.|TRBJ2-7|.
CASSDNEQYF
TGTGCCAGCAGTGATAACGAGCAGTACTTC
>TRBV28|.|TRBJ2-1|TRBD2
CASRDEREGPYNEQFF
TGTGCCAGCAGAGACGAGCGGGAGGGTCCCTACAATGAGCAGTTCTTC
>TRBV11-3|.|TRBJ2-7|TRBD2
CASSLDSGSYEQYF
TGTGCCAGCAGCTTGGATAGCGGGAGCTACGAGCAGTACTTC
>TRBV30|.|TRBJ1-5|.
CAWSVTQTQHF
TGTGCCTGGAGTGTAACGCAGACCCAGCATTTT